A single sample gave rise to the 22 T cell receptor beta chains below, sequenced in a study of cytotoxic CD8 clonotypes in ibrutinib-treated CLL (dated by TCRdb to about 2021). Library prep was done by the immunoSEQ multiplex PCR assay. Held by TCRdb, this immuneACCESS table contains in-frame sequences only and omits some clones. Under half of the omission traces to an unresolved V gene where checked; the cause of the rest is unknown. Across this sample there are some 70,000 clones, with roughly 72% seen only once. The ten largest clones capture approximately 5% of the sample. The time point label, read with the paper, signifies: 12 months on ibrutinib. Sequencing used PBMCs, obtained after 12 months of ibrutinib treatment. Every receptor here comes from a human donor with chronic lymphocytic leukemia.

The V and J genes are TRBV7-8 and TRBJ1-6; D is perhaps TRBD1 (5 bases). Trimming removed 4 bases at V and 4 bases at J, with 11 bases between. In germline, CDR1 is SGHVS, CDR2 FQNEAQ. CDR3 size: 15 residues. For the CDR3, the DNA is TGTGCCAGCAGCTCCGGGGCAGGATATAATTCACCCCTCCACTTT. Encoded protein: CASSSGAGYNSPLHF.

The chain recombines TRBV5-1 with TRBJ1-2; tentative D call: TRBD1 (5 bases). Germline V CDR1 and CDR2: SGHRS, YFSETQ. Deletions cut 0 bases from V and 4 bases from J, with 7 bases between. This CDR3 region has 13 residues. The CDR3 loop reads CASSLDGGYGYTF. The CDR3 DNA is TGCGCCAGCAGCTTGGACGGGGGCTATGGCTACACCTTC.

This chain connects TRBV7-9 to TRBJ1-2; 9 bases are a match to TRBD1. V shed 2 bases and J 5 bases; nucleotides not matched to a gene: 15. The CDR3 has 18 residues. The germline V gene encodes CDR1 SEHNR and CDR2 FQNEAQ (reference sequence). The CDR3, as DNA: TGTGCCAGCAGCTTACGGGAGGGCACAGGGGGCGCCGGGTATGGCTACACCTTC. This sequence encodes CASSLREGTGGAGYGYTF.

The V and J genes are TRBV7-7 and TRBJ2-5; 12 positions agree with TRBD2. The ends lost 2 bases at V and 0 bases at J; junction bases unmatched: 4. The V gene's germline CDR1 is SSHAT and CDR2 FNYEAQ (reference sequence). The CDR3 runs 17 residues. The CDR3 here is CASSLRLAGANQETQYF. CDR3 nucleotide sequence: TGTGCCAGCAGCTTAAGACTAGCGGGGGCAAACCAAGAGACCCAGTACTTC.

This chain connects TRBV5-1 to TRBJ2-3; TRBD2 matches 8 bases. CDR3 length: 16 amino acids. CDR1 and CDR2 (germline): SGHRS, YFSETQ. J lost 6 bases, V lost 4 bases, and 13 bases had no gene match. CDR3 DNA: TGCGCCAGCAGCAGGGCCCTAGGGACTAGGGGGGATACGCAGTATTTT. It is translated as CASSRALGTRGDTQYF.

The rearrangement links TRBV18 to TRBJ1-5; TRBD1 matches at 8 bases. Germline V CDR1 and CDR2: KGHSH, LQKENI. The CDR3 has 16 amino acids. V shed 3 bases, J shed 4 bases, and the junction held 8 bases outside the gene matches. The DNA of the CDR3 is TGTGCCAGCTCACCGGCGGGGACAGGCGATAATCAGCCCCAGCATTTT. Protein product: CASSPAGTGDNQPQHF.

The chain uses TRBV19 and TRBJ2-7, with 7 bases identical to TRBD1. The CDR3 is 14 residues long. V dropped 7 bases and J dropped 1; count of bases not matched to a gene: 7. The germline gives CDR1 LNHDA, CDR2 SQIVND (reference sequence). The CDR3: CASTKNRGSYEQYF. The DNA of the CDR3 is TGTGCCAGTACCAAAAACAGGGGATCCTACGAGCAGTACTTC. The variable domain in full, completed from reference TRBV19 and TRBJ2-7, reads DGGITQSPKYLFRKEGQNVTLSCEQNLNHDAMYWYRQDPGQGLRLIYYSQIVNDFQKGDIAEGYSVSREKKESFPLTVTSAQKNPTAFYLCASTKNRGSYEQYFGPGTRLTVT.

This rearrangement joins TRBV18 to TRBJ2-7; 8 nucleotides align to TRBD2. The CDR3 runs to 16 residues. Germline values: CDR1 KGHSH, CDR2 LQKENI. V was clipped by 6 bases and J by 2 bases; unmatched bases: 12. CDR3 sequence (DNA): TGTGCCAGCTCGCCCAACTTAGCGGGAACTCCCTACGAGCAGTACTTC. Translating it yields CASSPNLAGTPYEQYF.

J is TRBJ1-4 and V is TRBV7-6; perhaps TRBD1 as D (5 bases). Trimming removed 3 bases from V and 8 bases from J, with 19 bases in between. CDR1 and CDR2 from the germline V gene are SGHVS and FNYEAQ. CDR3 size: 16 residues. The CDR3 is CASSLTPDSTSEKLFF. CDR3 nucleotide sequence: TGTGCCAGCAGCTTGACTCCCGACAGTACCTCCGAAAAACTGTTTTTT.

V is TRBV5-1 and J is TRBJ2-1; no clear D. V was shortened by 4 bases and J by 10 bases, with 18 bases between the two germline ends. The CDR3 covers 14 residues. Germline lookup yields CDR1 SGHRS and CDR2 YFSETQ. The CDR3 DNA reads TGCGCCAGCAGCACCACGAACGGACGTCACGAGCAGTTCTTC. It yields the protein CASSTTNGRHEQFF. Full variable domain (missing parts from reference TRBV5-1 and TRBJ2-1): KAGVTQTPRYLIKTRGQQVTLSCSPISGHRSVSWYQQTPGQGLQFLFEYFSETQRNKGNFPGRFSGRQFSNSRSEMNVSTLELGDSALYLCASSTTNGRHEQFFGPGTRLTVL.

V is TRBV4-3 and J is TRBJ1-2; D might be TRBD1 (5 bases). This CDR3 is 16 amino acids long. The V and J ends lost 0 bases and 3 bases respectively, with 14 bases between them. Per germline, CDR1 LGHNA and CDR2 YSLEER. The CDR3 loop is CASSQDLAGEDYGYTF. CDR3 DNA sequence: TGCGCCAGCAGCCAAGATCTCGCGGGGGAAGACTATGGCTACACCTTC.

This sequence joins TRBV7-2 and TRBJ2-1, with 12 bases matching TRBD2. The germline CDR1 and CDR2 sequences are SGHTA and FQGNSA. The junction had 5 bases not matched to a gene; V was cut back by 4 bases and J by 7 bases. The CDR3 totals 15 residues. The CDR3: CASSSGGLAGNEQFF. The DNA of the CDR3 is TGTGCCAGCAGCTCAGGCGGACTAGCGGGGAATGAGCAGTTCTTC.

This chain links TRBV19 with TRBJ1-2; perhaps TRBD1 as D (5 bases). CDR1 LNHDA and CDR2 SQIVND come from the germline V gene (reference sequence). The CDR3 is made up of 12 amino acids. V was cut by 7 bases and J by 5 bases, with 11 bases left in between. CDR3 sequence reads: CASTAGEYGYTF. For the CDR3, the DNA is TGTGCCAGTACGGCGGGGGAATATGGCTACACCTTC.

The J gene is TRBJ1-4, the V gene TRBV2; D remains unclear. Germline V CDR1 and CDR2: SNHLY, FYNNEI. This CDR3 contains 15 residues. The ends were cut back, 3 bases at V and 0 bases at J, with 8 bases in the middle. CDR3 in amino acids: CASSDSRATNEKLFF. Written as DNA, the CDR3 is TGTGCCAGCAGTGATTCGAGGGCAACTAATGAAAAACTGTTTTTT.

The V call is TRBV28, the J call TRBJ1-4, with TRBD1 matching 11 bases. V was pared by 6 bases and J by 1 base, with 4 bases of the junction left unmatched. The CDR3 length is 16 residues. Germline CDR1 and CDR2: MDHEN and SYDVKM. The DNA for the CDR3 is TGTGCCAGCAGCGGACAGGGGGCGGGAACTAATGAAAAACTGTTTTTT. Residues: CASSGQGAGTNEKLFF. Full variable domain (outside the CDR3, taken from reference TRBV28 and TRBJ1-4): DVKVTQSSRYLVKRTGEKVFLECVQDMDHENMFWYRQDPGLGLRLIYFSYDVKMKEKGDIPEGYSVSREKKERFSLILESASTNQTSMYLCASSGQGAGTNEKLFFGSGTQLSVL.

This chain connects TRBV28 to TRBJ1-2, with 8 bases that match TRBD1. CDR3 length: 14 amino acids. CDR1 and CDR2 from the germline V gene are MDHEN and SYDVKM. The J segment lost 2 bases and the V segment lost 5 bases, leaving 4 bases of the junction unmatched. CDR3 loop: CASSPQGGNYGYTF. The CDR3 coding sequence is TGTGCCAGCAGTCCACAGGGGGGGAACTATGGCTACACCTTC.

The chain carries TRBV25-1 and TRBJ2-5; 7 bases agree with TRBD1. The CDR3 length is 13 residues. V was clipped by 10 bases and J by 4 bases; unmatched bases: 9. CDR1 is MGHDK, CDR2 SYGVNS, per germline. The CDR3 nucleotides are TGTGCCATCGGGAAGGGGGCGGGAGAGACCCAGTACTTC. It is translated as CAIGKGAGETQYF. The complete variable domain, with remaining parts taken from reference TRBV25-1 and TRBJ2-5, reads EADIYQTPRYLVIGTGKKITLECSQTMGHDKMYWYQQDPGMELHLIHYSYGVNSTEKGDLSSESTVSRIRTEHFPLTLESARPSHTSQYLCAIGKGAGETQYFGPGTRLLVL.

This rearrangement joins TRBV6-1 to TRBJ1-3; 7 nucleotides agree with TRBD1. V lost 1 base and J lost 0; bases outside the gene matches: 3. Germline V gene data show CDR1 as MNHNS and CDR2 as SASEGT. There are 16 residues in the CDR3. The CDR3 DNA reads as TGTGCCAGCAGTGAAGACAGGGGAAGCTCTGGAAACACCATATATTTT. Translating it yields CASSEDRGSSGNTIYF.

The chain is built from TRBV5-5 and TRBJ1-5, with TRBD1 matching over 7 bases. This CDR3 has 14 residues. Germline trimming cut 4 bases from V and 6 bases from J; bases unmatched to any gene: 7. Germline CDR1 is SGHKS and CDR2 is YYEKEE (reference sequence). The CDR3 protein is CASSQTGWGQPQHF. The CDR3 DNA follows: TGTGCCAGCAGCCAGACAGGGTGGGGTCAGCCCCAGCATTTT.

The J gene is TRBJ2-5, the V gene TRBV11-3; D is unclear. V dropped 5 bases and J dropped 1 base, with 11 bases sitting between them. The germline V gene has CDR1 SGHNT and CDR2 YENEEA. The CDR3 is 14 residues long. The CDR3 region has the DNA TGTGCCAGCAGCCCGGGTATGGCCCAAGAGACCCAGTACTTC. Its translation is CASSPGMAQETQYF.

A few counts support this clone. The rearrangement joins TRBV9 to TRBJ2-2; perhaps TRBD2 as D (5 bases). From germline, CDR1 is SGDLS and CDR2 YYNGEE. V lost 3 bases, J lost 7 bases, and 16 bases lay in between. The CDR3 is 15 amino acids. The CDR3 DNA reads as TGTGCCAGCAGCGAGGACCGCTATCGGGACGGGGAGCTGTTTTTT. Residues: CASSEDRYRDGELFF.

This clone was detected only a few times. This chain links TRBV19 with TRBJ1-2, with 8 bases fitting TRBD1. Germline CDR1 is LNHDA and CDR2 is SQIVND (reference sequence). The V gene end was trimmed by 6 bases and the J gene end by 0 bases; junction bases not matched to a gene: 6. The CDR3 runs to 15 residues. The CDR3 protein is CASSDRGRTNYGYTF. CDR3 nucleotide sequence: TGTGCCAGTAGCGACAGGGGACGGACTAACTATGGCTACACCTTC.